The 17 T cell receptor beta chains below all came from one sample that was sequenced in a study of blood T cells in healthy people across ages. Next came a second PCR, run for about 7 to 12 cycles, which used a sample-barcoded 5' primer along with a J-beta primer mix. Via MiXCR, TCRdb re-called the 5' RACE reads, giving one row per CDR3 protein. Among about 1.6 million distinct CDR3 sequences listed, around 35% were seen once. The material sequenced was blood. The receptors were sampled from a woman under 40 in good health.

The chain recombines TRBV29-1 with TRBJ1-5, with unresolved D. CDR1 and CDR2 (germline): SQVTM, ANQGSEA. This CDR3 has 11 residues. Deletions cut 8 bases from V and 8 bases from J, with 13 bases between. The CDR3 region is CSIGETEPQHF. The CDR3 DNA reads TGCAGCATTGGGGAAACAGAGCCCCAGCATTTT. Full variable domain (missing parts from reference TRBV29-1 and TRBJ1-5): SAVISQKPSRDICQRGTSLTIQCQVDSQVTMMFWYRQQPGQSLTLIATANQGSEATYESGFVIDKFPISRPNLTFSTLTVSNMSPEDSSIYLCSIGETEPQHFGDGTRLSIL.

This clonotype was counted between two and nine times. The DNA for the CDR3 is TGTGCCAGCAGCCTGGGGACAGGGGGCGTAGAGACTGAAGCTTTCTTT. Translation gives CASSLGTGGVETEAFF. This chain connects TRBV27 to TRBJ1-1, with 12 bases matching TRBD1. The V segment lost 6 bases and the J segment 5 bases; nucleotides outside the gene matches: 10. The CDR3 consists of 16 residues. Germline CDR1 reads MNHEY; CDR2 reads SMNVEV (reference sequence).

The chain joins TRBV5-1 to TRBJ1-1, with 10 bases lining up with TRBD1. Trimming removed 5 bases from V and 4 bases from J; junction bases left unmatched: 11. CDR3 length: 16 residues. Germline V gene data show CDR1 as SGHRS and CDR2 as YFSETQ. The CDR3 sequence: CASSYTGTGVGTEAFF. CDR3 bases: TGCGCCAGCAGTTACACCGGGACAGGGGTTGGCACTGAAGCTTTCTTT.

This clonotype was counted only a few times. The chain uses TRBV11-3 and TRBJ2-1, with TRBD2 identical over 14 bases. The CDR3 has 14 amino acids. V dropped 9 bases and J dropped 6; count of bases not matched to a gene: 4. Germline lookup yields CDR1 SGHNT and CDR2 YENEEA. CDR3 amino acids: CAREGLAGVNEQFF. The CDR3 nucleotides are TGTGCCAGGGAGGGACTAGCGGGAGTCAATGAGCAGTTCTTC. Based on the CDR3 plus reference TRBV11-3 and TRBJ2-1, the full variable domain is EAGVVQSPRYKIIEKKQPVAFWCNPISGHNTLYWYLQNLGQGPELLIRYENEEAVDDSQLPKDRFSAERLKGVDSTLKIQPAELGDSAVYLCAREGLAGVNEQFFGPGTRLTVL.

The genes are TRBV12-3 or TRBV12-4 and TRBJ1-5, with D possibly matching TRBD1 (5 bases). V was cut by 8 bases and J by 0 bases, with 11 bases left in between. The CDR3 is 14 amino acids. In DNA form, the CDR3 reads TGTGCCAGCGCCGGGGGGGTTAGCAATCAGCCCCAGCATTTT. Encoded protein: CASAGGVSNQPQHF.

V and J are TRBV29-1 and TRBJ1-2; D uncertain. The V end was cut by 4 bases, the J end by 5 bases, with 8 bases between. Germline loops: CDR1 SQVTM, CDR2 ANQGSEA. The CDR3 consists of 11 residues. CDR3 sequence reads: CSVGMDYGYTF. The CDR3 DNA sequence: TGCAGCGTTGGGATGGATTATGGCTACACCTTC.

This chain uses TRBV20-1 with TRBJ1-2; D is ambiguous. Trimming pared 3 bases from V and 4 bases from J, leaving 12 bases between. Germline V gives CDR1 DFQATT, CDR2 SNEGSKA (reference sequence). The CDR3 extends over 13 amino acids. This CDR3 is CSASTEFGYGYTF. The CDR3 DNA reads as TGCAGTGCTAGTACAGAATTTGGCTATGGCTACACCTTC.

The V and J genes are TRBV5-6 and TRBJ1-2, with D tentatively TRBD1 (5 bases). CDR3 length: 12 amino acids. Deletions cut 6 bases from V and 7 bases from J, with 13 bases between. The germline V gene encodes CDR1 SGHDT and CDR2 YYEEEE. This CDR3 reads CASNVFRGGYTF. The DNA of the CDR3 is TGTGCCAGCAACGTTTTTAGGGGTGGCTACACCTTC.

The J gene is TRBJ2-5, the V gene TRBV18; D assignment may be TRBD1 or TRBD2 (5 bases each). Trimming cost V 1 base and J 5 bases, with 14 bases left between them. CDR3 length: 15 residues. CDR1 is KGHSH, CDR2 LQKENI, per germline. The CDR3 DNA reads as TGTGCCAGCTCACCACAGAGGGGCCGAGGGGAGACCCAGTACTTC. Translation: CASSPQRGRGETQYF.

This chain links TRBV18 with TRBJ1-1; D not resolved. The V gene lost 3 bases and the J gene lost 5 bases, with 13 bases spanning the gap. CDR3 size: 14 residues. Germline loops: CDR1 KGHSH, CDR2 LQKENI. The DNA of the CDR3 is TGTGCCAGCTCACCTTCCGTGACCTTGACTGAAGCTTTCTTT. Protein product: CASSPSVTLTEAFF.

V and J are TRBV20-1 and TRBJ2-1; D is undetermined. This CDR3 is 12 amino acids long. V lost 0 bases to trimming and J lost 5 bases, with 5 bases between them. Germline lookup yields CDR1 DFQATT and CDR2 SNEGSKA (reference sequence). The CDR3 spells CSARDKDNEQFF. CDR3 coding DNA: TGCAGTGCTAGAGATAAGGACAATGAGCAGTTCTTC.

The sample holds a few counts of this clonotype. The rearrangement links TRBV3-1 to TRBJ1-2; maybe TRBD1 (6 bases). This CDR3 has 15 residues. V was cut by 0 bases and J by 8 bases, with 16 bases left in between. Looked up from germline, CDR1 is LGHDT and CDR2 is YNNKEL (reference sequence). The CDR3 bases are TGTGCCAGCAGCCAAGATTTTCGGGGGGCAGGCGGCTACACCTTC. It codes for CASSQDFRGAGGYTF.

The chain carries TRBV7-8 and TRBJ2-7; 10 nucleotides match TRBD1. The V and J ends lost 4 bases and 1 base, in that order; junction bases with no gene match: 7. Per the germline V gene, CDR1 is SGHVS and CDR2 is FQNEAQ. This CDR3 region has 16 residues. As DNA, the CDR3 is TGTGCCAGCAGCTCCCGACAGGGGGCAGGGTCCTACGAGCAGTACTTC. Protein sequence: CASSSRQGAGSYEQYF. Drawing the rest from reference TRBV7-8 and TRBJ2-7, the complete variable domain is GAGVSQSPRYKVAKRGQDVALRCDPISGHVSLFWYQQALGQGPEFLTYFQNEAQLDKSGLPSDRFFAERPEGSVSTLKIQRTQQEDSAVYLCASSSRQGAGSYEQYFGPGTRLTVT.

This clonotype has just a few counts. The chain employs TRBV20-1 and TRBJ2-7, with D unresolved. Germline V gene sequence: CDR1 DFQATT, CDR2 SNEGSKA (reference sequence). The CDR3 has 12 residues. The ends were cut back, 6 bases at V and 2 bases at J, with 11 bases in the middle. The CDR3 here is CSAETMAYEQYF. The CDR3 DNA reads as TGCAGTGCCGAGACAATGGCCTACGAGCAGTACTTC.

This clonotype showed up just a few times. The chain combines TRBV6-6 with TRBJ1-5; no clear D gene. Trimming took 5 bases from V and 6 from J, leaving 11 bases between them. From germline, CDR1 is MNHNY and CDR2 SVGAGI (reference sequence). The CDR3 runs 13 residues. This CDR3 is CASSAQRAQPQHF. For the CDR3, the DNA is TGTGCCAGCAGTGCACAGAGGGCTCAGCCCCAGCATTTT.

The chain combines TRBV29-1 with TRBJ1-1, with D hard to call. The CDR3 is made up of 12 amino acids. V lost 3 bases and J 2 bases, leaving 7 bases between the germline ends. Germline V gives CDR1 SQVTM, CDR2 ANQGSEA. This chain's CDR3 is CSVDWANTEAFF. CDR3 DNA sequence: TGCAGCGTTGACTGGGCTAACACTGAAGCTTTCTTT.

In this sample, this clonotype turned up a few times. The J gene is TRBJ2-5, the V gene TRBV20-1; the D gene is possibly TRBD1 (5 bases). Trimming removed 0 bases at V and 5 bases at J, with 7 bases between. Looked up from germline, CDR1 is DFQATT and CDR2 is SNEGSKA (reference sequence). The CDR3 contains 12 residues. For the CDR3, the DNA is TGCAGTGCTAGAGAGGGGCGGGAGACCCAGTACTTC. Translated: CSAREGRETQYF.